This T cell receptor beta chain was captured in a study of cytomegalovirus exposure and HLA in healthy donors. The PCR used 60 Vbeta and 13 Jbeta primers. Produced via immunoSEQ multiplex PCR; TCRdb's table is partial and in-frame only. The table has over 120,000 clones, about 77% seen once; the top ten hold about 4%. This clone was observed a handful of times. V gave up 4 bases and J gave up 7 bases; unmatched junction bases: 7. This CDR3 is built from 14 residues. From germline, CDR1 is MNHNS and CDR2 SASEGT. The rearrangement uses TRBV6-1 and TRBJ2-3, with 8 bases lining up with TRBD2. The sequencing sample was made of PBMCs. The source is a male donor in good health and CMV-seronegative. This CDR3 reads CASSVGGALNTQYF. The CDR3 bases are TGTGCCAGCAGTGTCGGGGGGGCGCTGAATACGCAGTATTTT.